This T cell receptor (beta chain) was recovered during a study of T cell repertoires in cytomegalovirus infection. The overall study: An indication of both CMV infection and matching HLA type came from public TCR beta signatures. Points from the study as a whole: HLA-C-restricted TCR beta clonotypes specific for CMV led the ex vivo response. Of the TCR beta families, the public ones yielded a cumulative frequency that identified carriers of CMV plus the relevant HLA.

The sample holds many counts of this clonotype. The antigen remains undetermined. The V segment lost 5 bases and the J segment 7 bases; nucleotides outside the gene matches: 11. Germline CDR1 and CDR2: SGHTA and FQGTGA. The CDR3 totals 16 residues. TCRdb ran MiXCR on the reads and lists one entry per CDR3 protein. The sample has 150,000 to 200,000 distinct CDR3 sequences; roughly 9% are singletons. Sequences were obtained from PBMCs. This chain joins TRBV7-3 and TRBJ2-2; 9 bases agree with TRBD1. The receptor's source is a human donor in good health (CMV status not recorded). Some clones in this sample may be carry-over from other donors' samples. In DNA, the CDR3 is TGTGCCAGCAGCCCCTACCGACAGGGGGGGGGCGGGGAGCTGTTTTTT. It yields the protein CASSPYRQGGGGELFF.